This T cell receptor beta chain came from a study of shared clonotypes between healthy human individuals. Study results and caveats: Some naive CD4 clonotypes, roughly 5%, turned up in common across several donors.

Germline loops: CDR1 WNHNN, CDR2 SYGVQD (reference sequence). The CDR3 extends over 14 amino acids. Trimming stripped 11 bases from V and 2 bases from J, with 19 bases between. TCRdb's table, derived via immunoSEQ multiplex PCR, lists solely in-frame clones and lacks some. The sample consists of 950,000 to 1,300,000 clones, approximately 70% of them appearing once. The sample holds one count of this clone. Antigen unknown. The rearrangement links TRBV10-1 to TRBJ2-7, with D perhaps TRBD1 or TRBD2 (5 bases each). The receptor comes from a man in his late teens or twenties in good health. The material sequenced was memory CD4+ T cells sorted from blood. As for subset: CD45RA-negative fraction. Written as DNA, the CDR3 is TGCGCCCCCAAGGGCCAGGGACGCACCTACGAGCAGTACTTC. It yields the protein CAPKGQGRTYEQYF.